This T cell receptor beta chain was obtained from a study of shared clonotypes between healthy human individuals. A remark on this clone: Its specificity is not known.

Donors were Caucasian adults residing in Nashville, Tennessee, USA. Into CD45RA+ naive and CD45RA-negative memory subsets, the CD4+ cells were split. The data were produced by immunoSEQ multiplex PCR, yet TCRdb's version contains in-frame clones alone and is incomplete. The sample comprises fewer than 2.5 million clones, roughly 93% of which are singletons, and roughly 0.36% rests with the top ten. Study observations and caveats: Exclusively blood specimens were collected; tissue repertoires likely differ. Depth of sequencing was expected to influence donor clonotype sharing.

Material: naive CD4+ T cells from PBMCs. The subset was: CD45RA+ positively selected. This TCR derives from a man aged 18 to 35 in good health. Some clones in this sample may be carry-over from other donors' samples.

The CDR3 region has the DNA TGTGCCAGCACCACTCAGGGTGCGGGAAACACCATATATTTT. Its translation: CASTTQGAGNTIYF. This chain links TRBV5-5 with TRBJ1-3; D possibly corresponds to TRBD1 (5 bases). CDR3 length equals 14 residues. The V end lost 6 bases, the J end lost 4 bases, and 14 bases lay between the germline ends. Germline V gene data show CDR1 as SGHKS and CDR2 as YYEKEE (reference sequence).